These 18 T cell receptor beta chains came from one sample sequenced in a study of sequential checkpoint blockade in melanoma. Measured with immunoSEQ multiplex PCR; TCRdb has only the in-frame clones, and not every one. The sample has 9,500 to 15,000 clones, under 90% seen once; the top ten hold approximately 8%. The treatment here: randomized to nivolumab then ipilimumab (arm A) or the reverse (arm B). Sequenced material: CD8+ T cells sorted from blood (inferred from file names), taken from a patient given nivolumab and ipilimumab in sequence. Receptors originate from a human donor with melanoma.

A few counts support this clone. This sequence joins TRBV10-3 and TRBJ1-2; a possible D gene is TRBD1 (6 bases). CDR3 size: 16 residues. CDR1 ENHRY and CDR2 SYGVKD come from the germline V gene. Deletions cut 3 bases from V and 1 base from J, with 15 bases between. The CDR3 DNA is TGTGCCATCAGTGATAAGGGGGTGGGGAGTAACTATGGCTACACCTTC. Translated, it gives CAISDKGVGSNYGYTF.

This chain uses TRBV15 with TRBJ2-3; possible D gene TRBD2, 5 bases. The germline V gene encodes CDR1 LNHNV and CDR2 YYDKDF (reference sequence). This CDR3 comprises 14 residues. V lost 0 bases to trimming and J lost 3 bases, with 7 bases between them. The CDR3 spells CATSRDWRTDTQYF. CDR3 sequence (DNA): TGTGCCACCAGCAGAGATTGGAGGACAGATACGCAGTATTTT.

To note about this clone: The junction shows a germline mismatch at one end, possibly a read error. The chain carries TRBV27 and TRBJ2-7; the match to TRBD1 covers 9 bases. The CDR3 runs 14 residues. The germline CDR1 and CDR2 sequences are MNHEY and SMNVEV (reference sequence). The CDR3 loop reads CAGSATGGSYEQYF. For the CDR3, the DNA is TGTGCCGGCAGTGCGACAGGGGGCTCCTACGAGCAGTACTTC.

This chain uses TRBV6-1 with TRBJ2-5, with 7 bases lining up with TRBD1. The DNA end is more similar to TRBJ2-7, so the J call may be wrong. Germline assignment: CDR1 MNHNS and CDR2 SASEGT. This CDR3 is 11 amino acids long. CDR3 sequence: CASQTGNEQYF. The CDR3 nucleotides read TGTGCCAGCCAGACAGGGAACGAGCAGTACTTC.

The chain couples TRBV6-1 to TRBJ2-7; D gene unclear. Germline assignment: CDR1 MNHNS and CDR2 SASEGT. Trimming shortened V by 5 bases and J by 2 bases, and 10 bases separated the two germline ends. This CDR3 comprises 13 residues. The CDR3 bases are TGTGCCAGCAGTACGAGACAAGCCTACGAGCAGTACTTC. It specifies CASSTRQAYEQYF.

The chain is built from TRBV7-9 and TRBJ2-1; D is possibly TRBD2 (5 bases). The V gene lost 0 bases and the J gene lost 4 bases, with 19 bases spanning the gap. The CDR3 spans 18 residues. The germline V gene has CDR1 SEHNR and CDR2 FQNEAQ (reference sequence). CDR3: CASSLAALELREYNEQFF. The CDR3 DNA reads as TGTGCCAGCAGCTTAGCTGCCCTCGAATTAAGGGAGTACAATGAGCAGTTCTTC.

The genes are TRBV7-9 and TRBJ1-2, with D perhaps matching TRBD1 (5 bases). Deletions cut 1 base from V and 1 base from J, with 10 bases between. This CDR3 region has 15 residues. In germline, CDR1 is SEHNR, CDR2 FQNEAQ (reference sequence). CDR3: CASSLVQGYNYGYTF. CDR3 sequence (DNA): TGTGCCAGCAGCTTAGTTCAGGGCTATAACTATGGCTACACCTTC. The full variable domain, its missing parts supplied by reference TRBV7-9 and TRBJ1-2, is DTGVSQNPRHKITKRGQNVTFRCDPISEHNRLYWYRQTLGQGPEFLTYFQNEAQLEKSRLLSDRFSAERPKGSFSTLEIQRTEQGDSAMYLCASSLVQGYNYGYTFGSGTRLTVV.

V gene TRBV6-4 combines with J gene TRBJ2-2; TRBD1 agrees at 10 bases. Germline V gene data show CDR1 as MRHNA and CDR2 as SNTAGT. V lost 2 bases, J lost 6 bases, and 0 bases stayed unmatched. The CDR3 runs 14 residues. This CDR3 reads CASSDGQGAGELFF. CDR3 coding DNA: TGTGCCAGCAGTGACGGACAGGGGGCCGGGGAGCTGTTTTTT.

The chain has TRBV1 and TRBJ2-5; the D call of TRBD2 is as the table states it, not checked on the DNA. TRBV1 is noted as a pseudogene. CDR3 length: 15 residues. The CDR3 sequence: CTSSQGGESEETQYF. CDR3 coding DNA: TGCACCAGCAGCCAAGGGGGAGAAAGTGAAGAGACCCAGTACTTC.

V usage is TRBV6-6 and J usage is TRBJ2-5; D gene unclear. The V gene's germline CDR1 is MNHNY and CDR2 SVGAGI (reference sequence). Trimming removed 2 bases from V and 4 bases from J, with 5 bases in between. This CDR3 is 12 amino acids long. The CDR3 region is CASSYGGETQYF. Here the CDR3 DNA reads TGTGCCAGCAGTTACGGCGGAGAGACCCAGTACTTC.

On this clone itself: Germline is not matched at one junction end, which may reflect a read error. The chain is built from TRBV29-1 and TRBJ1-1; the D gene is possibly TRBD1 (6 bases). The CDR3 runs to 12 residues. Germline V gives CDR1 SQVTM, CDR2 ANQGSEA. The CDR3: CSVTGTIGEALF. The CDR3 DNA is TGCAGCGTCACCGGGACAATAGGTGAAGCTCTCTTT.

V and J are TRBV7-6 and TRBJ1-1, with no clear D. The V gene's germline CDR1 is SGHVS and CDR2 FNYEAQ. Between the trimmed V and J ends, which lost 1 base and 0 bases, there was a span of 9 bases. This CDR3 is built from 15 residues. This CDR3 is CASSLGGFMNTEAFF. The CDR3 nucleotides read TGTGCCAGCAGCTTAGGAGGATTCATGAACACTGAAGCTTTCTTT.

The chain links TRBV15 to TRBJ2-2; a possible D gene is TRBD1 (6 bases). Germline-derived CDR1 and CDR2 are LNHNV and YYDKDF (reference sequence). Deletions cut 6 bases from V and 4 bases from J, with 15 bases between. This CDR3 has 15 residues. CDR3 bases: TGTGCCACCAGACCGGCAGGGGTTGGCACCGGGGAGCTGTTTTTT. It yields the protein CATRPAGVGTGELFF.

The chain recombines TRBV11-2 with TRBJ2-7; 7 positions agree with TRBD2. Unmatched junction bases numbered 4, after V lost 11 bases and J lost 0 bases. Germline CDR1 is SGHAT and CDR2 is FQNNGV. CDR3 length equals 12 residues. The CDR3, as DNA: TGTGCCGCCGGACTAGACTCCTACGAGCAGTACTTC. Protein sequence: CAAGLDSYEQYF.

The V gene is TRBV13, the J gene TRBJ1-2, with 10 bases fitting TRBD1. The CDR3 runs 14 residues. CDR1 PRHDT and CDR2 FYEKMQ come from the germline V gene (reference sequence). V gave up 5 bases and J gave up 5 bases; unmatched junction bases: 5. The CDR3 DNA sequence: TGTGCCAGCAGCCGGGGACAGGGGCTGTATGGCTACACCTTC. It yields the protein CASSRGQGLYGYTF.

The chain has TRBV4-1 and TRBJ2-7; 9 positions agree with TRBD2. The CDR3 runs 14 residues. Germline CDR1 MGHRA, CDR2 YSYEKL. With V trimmed by 7 bases and J by 7 bases, 11 bases remained unmatched. The CDR3 DNA reads TGCGCCAGCACCTTCAGCGGGGGGACGGGTGAGCAGTACTTC. It specifies CASTFSGGTGEQYF.

This chain uses TRBV27 with TRBJ2-7; TRBD2 matches 7 bases. Germline values: CDR1 MNHEY, CDR2 SMNVEV (reference sequence). V lost 3 bases to trimming and J lost 5 bases; unmatched junction nucleotides: 13. The CDR3 contains 16 residues. CDR3 DNA sequence: TGTGCCAGCAGTTTCAATCGTGGACTAGTTTCCAACGAGCAGTACTTC. Translated, it gives CASSFNRGLVSNEQYF.

The V gene is TRBV6-1, the J gene TRBJ2-1; the match to TRBD2 covers 8 bases. The CDR3 totals 16 residues. The germline V gene encodes CDR1 MNHNS and CDR2 SASEGT. Trimming at V came to 1 base and at J to 0 bases, leaving 2 bases not matched to a gene. The CDR3 region has the DNA TGTGCCAGCAGTGAAGTAGCGGGGAGCTCCTACAATGAGCAGTTCTTC. It specifies CASSEVAGSSYNEQFF.